Following are 21 T cell receptor beta chains from one sample sequenced in a study of CD4+ T cells in melanoma. The protocol was immunoSEQ multiplex PCR, while the TCRdb copy is restricted to in-frame clones and leaves out a portion. The repertoire consists of 120,000 to 150,000 clones, with about nine tenths occurring once and the leading ten covering about 1.6%. These receptors came from a human donor with melanoma.

This clone has more than one count but fewer than ten. The rearrangement uses TRBV11-2 and TRBJ2-5, with D perhaps matching TRBD1 or TRBD2 (5 bases each). The V end lost 5 bases, the J end lost 4 bases, and 20 bases lay between the germline ends. Germline V gene lookup returns CDR1 SGHAT and CDR2 FQNNGV. The length of the CDR3 is 16 residues. CDR3: CASSKQTGRERETQYF. The CDR3 nucleotides are TGTGCCAGCAGCAAACAAACCGGCAGGGAGCGAGAGACCCAGTACTTC.

This clone was seen a handful of times. CDR3 sequence (DNA): TGTGCCAGCAGCCTGGTACAGGGGTATCAGCCCCAGCATTTT. Encoded protein: CASSLVQGYQPQHF. The rearrangement joins TRBV6-6 to TRBJ1-5; 7 bases are a match to TRBD1. This CDR3 spans 14 amino acids. Germline CDR1 reads MNHNY; CDR2 reads SVGAGI (reference sequence). The junction had 7 bases not matched to a gene; V was cut back by 6 bases and J by 5 bases.

In nucleotides, the CDR3 is TGCAGCGTGTCGGGACAGTGGAACACTGAAGCTTTCTTT. This sequence encodes CSVSGQWNTEAFF. The chain joins TRBV29-1 to TRBJ1-1; TRBD1 matches 7 bases. The CDR3 runs 13 residues. Germline V gene data show CDR1 as SQVTM and CDR2 as ANQGSEA. Trimming took 6 bases from V and 1 from J; bases not matched to a gene: 5. Combining the CDR3 with reference TRBV29-1 and TRBJ1-1 gives the whole variable domain SAVISQKPSRDICQRGTSLTIQCQVDSQVTMMFWYRQQPGQSLTLIATANQGSEATYESGFVIDKFPISRPNLTFSTLTVSNMSPEDSSIYLCSVSGQWNTEAFFGQGTRLTVV.

The table lists this clone with a count of one. This chain connects TRBV10-1 to TRBJ1-6; TRBD1 is a possible D gene (6 bases). The germline V gene encodes CDR1 WNHNN and CDR2 SYGVQD (reference sequence). Trimming left V 6 bases short and J 7 bases short, with 13 bases between. The CDR3 is 14 amino acids. The CDR3 loop reads CASSQGLGNSPLHF. As DNA, the CDR3 is TGCGCCAGCAGCCAGGGGTTAGGGAATTCACCCCTCCACTTT.

This clone was seen just once. The V gene is TRBV5-5, the J gene TRBJ2-5; D is perhaps TRBD1 (6 bases). CDR3 size: 13 residues. The V gene's germline CDR1 is SGHKS and CDR2 YYEKEE (reference sequence). V lost 0 bases and J lost 3, with 6 bases in between. The CDR3 DNA sequence: TGTGCCAGCAGCTTGGACAGGGAAGAGACCCAGTACTTC. Translated: CASSLDREETQYF.

The rearrangement uses TRBV9 and TRBJ1-4; D might be TRBD1 (5 bases). Germline CDR1 and CDR2: SGDLS and YYNGEE. V lost 0 bases and J 7 bases, leaving 10 bases between the germline ends. The CDR3 extends over 14 amino acids. CDR3 sequence reads: CASSVGGFGEKLFF. The CDR3 DNA reads as TGTGCCAGCAGCGTAGGGGGCTTCGGTGAAAAACTGTTTTTT.

The chain combines TRBV4-1 with TRBJ1-3; 7 nucleotides agree with TRBD1. V lost 4 bases to trimming and J lost 0 bases; unmatched junction nucleotides: 12. The CDR3 has 18 residues. Germline CDR1 reads MGHRA; CDR2 reads YSYEKL. This CDR3 reads CASSPQGTAYSSGNTIYF. As DNA, the CDR3 is TGCGCCAGCAGCCCTCAGGGGACAGCCTATTCCTCTGGAAACACCATATATTTT.

The genes are TRBV5-4 and TRBJ2-3; the D gene is possibly TRBD2 (6 bases). CDR1 is SGHNT, CDR2 YYREEE, per germline (reference sequence). The V end was cut by 3 bases, the J end by 2 bases, with 16 bases between. The CDR3 spans 16 residues. As DNA, the CDR3 is TGTGCCAGCAGCTCAGGCGCGGGGAAATTCACAGATACGCAGTATTTT. This encodes CASSSGAGKFTDTQYF.

The rearrangement uses TRBV18 and TRBJ1-1, with 7 bases that match TRBD1. Germline V lookup: CDR1 KGHSH, CDR2 LQKENI. There are 13 residues in the CDR3. After removal of 8 bases from V and 7 bases from J, the junction contained 10 bases not matched to a gene. The CDR3 is CASTGMTGIEAFF. The CDR3 region has the DNA TGTGCCAGCACGGGAATGACAGGGATTGAAGCTTTCTTT.

The rearrangement uses TRBV7-9 and TRBJ2-5; D gene uncertain. Germline assignment: CDR1 SEHNR and CDR2 FQNEAQ (reference sequence). Trimming stripped 5 bases from V and 5 bases from J, with 9 bases between. CDR3 size: 12 residues. The CDR3 protein is CASSPQAETQYF. CDR3 sequence (DNA): TGTGCCAGCAGCCCGCAAGCGGAGACCCAGTACTTC.

The V and J genes are TRBV18 and TRBJ1-1, with D possibly matching TRBD1 (5 bases). The CDR3 totals 18 residues. Trimming took off 1 base at V and 4 bases at J, with 22 bases between the two ends. CDR1 KGHSH and CDR2 LQKENI come from the germline V gene. This CDR3 is CASSPLVLTGAGTTEAFF. DNA of the CDR3: TGTGCCAGCTCACCACTCGTTCTTACAGGAGCAGGGACCACTGAAGCTTTCTTT.

The chain joins TRBV6-5 to TRBJ2-1, with TRBD1 matching over 9 bases. The germline V gene has CDR1 MNHEY and CDR2 SVGAGI. CDR3 size: 15 residues. With V trimmed by 0 bases and J by 5 bases, 2 bases remained unmatched. CDR3 coding DNA: TGTGCCAGCAGTTACTCGGGACAGGGCCACAATGAGCAGTTCTTC. Its protein is CASSYSGQGHNEQFF.

In DNA, the CDR3 is TGCAGCGTTGGAGGGACTTTTACGGGAACTGAAGCTTTCTTT. This translates into CSVGGTFTGTEAFF. The gene calls are TRBV29-1 and TRBJ1-1; D may be TRBD1 (5 bases). CDR3 size: 14 residues. V shed 4 bases and J shed 5 bases, with 17 bases lying between them. CDR1 SQVTM and CDR2 ANQGSEA come from the germline V gene.

V and J are TRBV5-4 and TRBJ2-7, with D perhaps TRBD1 (5 bases). This CDR3 spans 14 amino acids. V was shortened by 0 bases and J by 2 bases, with 9 bases between the two germline ends. The germline V gene encodes CDR1 SGHNT and CDR2 YYREEE (reference sequence). CDR3 nucleotides: TGTGCCAGCAGCTTGGCCCAGGGTGCCTACGAGCAGTACTTC. Protein product: CASSLAQGAYEQYF.

The rearrangement joins TRBV2 to TRBJ2-1; 14 bases are a match to TRBD2. V lost 8 bases and J lost 2; bases outside the gene matches: 5. Germline V gene sequence: CDR1 SNHLY, CDR2 FYNNEI. The CDR3 length is 16 residues. The CDR3 sequence is CASATSGGAAYNEQFF. CDR3 coding DNA: TGTGCCAGCGCGACTAGCGGGGGGGCCGCCTACAATGAGCAGTTCTTC.

CDR3 DNA: TGTGCCAGCAGCTCCATTAGGGGGGACAGGGGAACGGGTCAGTACTTC. Amino acid sequence: CASSSIRGDRGTGQYF. The rearrangement joins TRBV11-2 to TRBJ2-4; TRBD1 matches at 10 bases. Trimming took 4 bases from V and 12 from J; bases not matched to a gene: 15. The germline gives CDR1 SGHAT, CDR2 FQNNGV. The CDR3 is 16 residues long.

This clone was detected only once. V is TRBV5-6 and J is TRBJ1-6, with D unclear. The CDR3 loop spans 15 amino acids. Germline assignment: CDR1 SGHDT and CDR2 YYEEEE. V dropped 1 base and J dropped 5 bases, with 10 bases sitting between them. CDR3 nucleotides: TGTGCCAGCAGCTTGTATGATAGGGATAATTCACCCCTCCACTTT. Protein: CASSLYDRDNSPLHF.

The chain has TRBV19 and TRBJ2-3, with TRBD1 identical over 8 bases. Losses at the gene ends were 9 bases for V and 3 bases for J; bases not matched to a gene: 8. The CDR3 covers 14 residues. CDR1 LNHDA and CDR2 SQIVND come from the germline V gene (reference sequence). CDR3 nucleotides: TGTGCCAGCGACAGGGGAGGTAGGACAGATACGCAGTATTTT. It yields the protein CASDRGGRTDTQYF. Supplemented by reference TRBV19 and TRBJ2-3, the full variable domain reads DGGITQSPKYLFRKEGQNVTLSCEQNLNHDAMYWYRQDPGQGLRLIYYSQIVNDFQKGDIAEGYSVSREKKESFPLTVTSAQKNPTAFYLCASDRGGRTDTQYFGPGTRLTVL.

This clone was seen once. This chain links TRBV4-2 with TRBJ2-5; maybe TRBD2 (5 bases). The CDR3 length is 15 residues. Deletions cut 3 bases from V and 0 bases from J, with 11 bases between. Germline V gene sequence: CDR1 LGHNA, CDR2 YNFKEQ. CDR3 in DNA: TGTGCCAGCAGCCACACAACTAGGTACCAAGAGACCCAGTACTTC. Protein sequence: CASSHTTRYQETQYF.

The chain combines TRBV5-4 with TRBJ2-1, with no clear D. Germline CDR1 reads SGHNT; CDR2 reads YYREEE (reference sequence). V lost 3 bases to trimming and J lost 6 bases, with 10 bases between them. The CDR3 is 13 amino acids. CDR3 sequence (DNA): TGTGCCAGCAGCTATACATCGGGCAATGAGCAGTTCTTC. Amino acids: CASSYTSGNEQFF.

The chain joins TRBV5-4 to TRBJ1-2, with unresolved D. Germline values: CDR1 SGHNT, CDR2 YYREEE (reference sequence). CDR3 size: 14 residues. V lost 4 bases and J 3 bases, leaving 13 bases between the germline ends. CDR3 protein: CASSPLLRDYGYTF. The CDR3 DNA is TGTGCCAGCAGCCCCCTCCTTAGGGACTATGGCTACACCTTC.